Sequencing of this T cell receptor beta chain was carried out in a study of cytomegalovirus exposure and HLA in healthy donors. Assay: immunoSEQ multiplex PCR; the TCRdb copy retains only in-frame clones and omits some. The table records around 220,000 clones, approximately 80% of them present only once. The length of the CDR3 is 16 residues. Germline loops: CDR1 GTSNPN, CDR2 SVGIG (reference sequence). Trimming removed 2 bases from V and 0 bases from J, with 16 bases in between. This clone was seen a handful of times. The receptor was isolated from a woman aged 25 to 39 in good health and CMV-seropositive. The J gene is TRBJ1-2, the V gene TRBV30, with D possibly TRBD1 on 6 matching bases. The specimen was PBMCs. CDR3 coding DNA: TGTGCCTGGAGTCATACAGGGAGTAGGGCTAACTATGGCTACACCTTC. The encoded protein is CAWSHTGSRANYGYTF.